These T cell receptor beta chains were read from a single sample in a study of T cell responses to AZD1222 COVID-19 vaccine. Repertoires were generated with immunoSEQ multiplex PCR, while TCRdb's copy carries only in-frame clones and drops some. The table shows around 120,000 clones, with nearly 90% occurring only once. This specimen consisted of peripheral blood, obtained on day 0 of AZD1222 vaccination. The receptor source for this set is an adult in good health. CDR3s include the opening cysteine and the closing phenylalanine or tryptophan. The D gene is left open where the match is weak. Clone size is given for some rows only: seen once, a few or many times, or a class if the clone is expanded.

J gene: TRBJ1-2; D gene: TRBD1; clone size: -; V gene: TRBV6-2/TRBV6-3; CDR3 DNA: TGTGCCAGCAGCCGGACGGGACAGTACTATGGCTACACCTTC; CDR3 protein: CASSRTGQYYGYTF
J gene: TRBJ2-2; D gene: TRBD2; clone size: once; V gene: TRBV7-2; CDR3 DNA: TGTGCCAGCAGCTCCGGACTAGCGGGGGGGAACACCGGGGAGCTGTTTTTT; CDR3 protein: CASSSGLAGGNTGELFF
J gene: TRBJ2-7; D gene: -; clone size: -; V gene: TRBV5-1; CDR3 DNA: TGCGCCAGCAGCCTGGGGGACATGGGGTACGAGCAGTACTTC; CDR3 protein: CASSLGDMGYEQYF
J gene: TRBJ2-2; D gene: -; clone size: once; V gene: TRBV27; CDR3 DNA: TGTGCCAGCAGAGGACCCTCAGGACCCGGGGAGCTGTTTTTT; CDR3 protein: CASRGPSGPGELFF
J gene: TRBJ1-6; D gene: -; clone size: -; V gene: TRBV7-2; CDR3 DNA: TGTGCCAGCAGCTCCTCACAGGGCACCAATTCACCCCTCCACTTT; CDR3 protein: CASSSSQGTNSPLHF
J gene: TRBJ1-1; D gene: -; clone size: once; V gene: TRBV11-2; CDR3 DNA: TGTGCCAGCAGCTTATTTGTGAACACTGAAGCTTTCTTT; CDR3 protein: CASSLFVNTEAFF
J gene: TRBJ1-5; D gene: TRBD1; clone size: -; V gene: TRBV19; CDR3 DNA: TGTGCCAGTAGTAGCGGACAGGGGGCTTATCAGCCCCAGCATTTT; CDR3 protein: CASSSGQGAYQPQHF
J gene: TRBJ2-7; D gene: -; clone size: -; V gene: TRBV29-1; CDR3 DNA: TGCAGCGTTGAAGATGGCAAGTCGGACTACGAGCAGTACTTC; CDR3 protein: CSVEDGKSDYEQYF
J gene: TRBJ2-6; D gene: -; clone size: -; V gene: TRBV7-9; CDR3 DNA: TGTGCCAGCAGCACTAAGTCGGGGGCCAACGTCCTGACTTTC; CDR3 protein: CASSTKSGANVLTF
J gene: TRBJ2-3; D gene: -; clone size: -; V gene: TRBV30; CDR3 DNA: TGTGCCTGGAGTATGCAGATTAGCACAGATACGCAGTATTTT; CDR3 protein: CAWSMQISTDTQYF
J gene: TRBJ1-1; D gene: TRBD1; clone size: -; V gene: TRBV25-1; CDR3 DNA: TGTGCCAGCATCAGGACAGGGTGGGGGAACACTGAAGCTTTCTTT; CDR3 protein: CASIRTGWGNTEAFF
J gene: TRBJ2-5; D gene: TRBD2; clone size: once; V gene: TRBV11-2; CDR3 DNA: TGTGCCAGCAGCTTAATAAGCGGGGGGCCCCAAGAGACCCAGTACTTC; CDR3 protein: CASSLISGGPQETQYF
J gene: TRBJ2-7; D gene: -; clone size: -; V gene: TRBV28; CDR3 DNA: TGTGCCAGCAGTTCCCCCGGCACTCCGTTACGGTACTTC; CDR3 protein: CASSSPGTPLRYF
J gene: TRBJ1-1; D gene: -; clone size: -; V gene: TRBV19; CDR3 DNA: TGTGCCAGTAGTACGGGACGAGGGTTCGGCACTGAAGCTTTCTTT; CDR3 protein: CASSTGRGFGTEAFF
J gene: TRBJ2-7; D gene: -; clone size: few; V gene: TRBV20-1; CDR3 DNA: TGCAGTGCTAGAACAGGGATTGAGCAGTACTTC; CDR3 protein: CSARTGIEQYF
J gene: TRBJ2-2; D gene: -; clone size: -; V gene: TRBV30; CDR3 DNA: TGTGCCTGGACGAAAGCGGAGCGGGACACCGGGGAGCTGTTTTTT; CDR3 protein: CAWTKAERDTGELFF
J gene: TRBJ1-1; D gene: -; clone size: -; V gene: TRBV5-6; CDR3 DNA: TGTGCCAGCAGCTTTGGGGGCGCGGGTGCTTTCTTT; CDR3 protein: CASSFGGAGAFF
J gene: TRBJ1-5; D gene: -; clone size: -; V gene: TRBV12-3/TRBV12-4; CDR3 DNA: TGTGCCAGCAGTTTCAATCTAACGCCCCAGCATTTT; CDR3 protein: CASSFNLTPQHF
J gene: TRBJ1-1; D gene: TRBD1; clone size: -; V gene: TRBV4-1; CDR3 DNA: TGCGCCAGCAGCCATGACAGGGCTGAAGCTTTCTTT; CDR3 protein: CASSHDRAEAFF
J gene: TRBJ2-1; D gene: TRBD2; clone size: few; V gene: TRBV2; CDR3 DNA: TGTGCCAGCACCCCTAGCGGGAGATTCTCGCAGTTCTTC; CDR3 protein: CASTPSGRFSQFF
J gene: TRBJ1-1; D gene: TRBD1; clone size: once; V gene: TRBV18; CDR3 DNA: TGTGCCAGCCGTGGACAGGAAAACACTGAAGCTTTCTTT; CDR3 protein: CASRGQENTEAFF
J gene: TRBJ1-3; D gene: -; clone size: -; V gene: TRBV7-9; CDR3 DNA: TGTGCCAGCAGCATTGGACAGACCTCTGGAAACACCATATATTTT; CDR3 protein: CASSIGQTSGNTIYF
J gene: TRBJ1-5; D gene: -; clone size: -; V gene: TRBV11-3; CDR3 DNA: TGTGCCAGCAAAGTTGCCCCGAAAGATAGCAATCAGCCCCAGCATTTT; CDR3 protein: CASKVAPKDSNQPQHF
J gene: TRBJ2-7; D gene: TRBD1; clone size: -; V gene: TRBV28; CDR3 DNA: TGTGCCAGCAGTCCTTCAATGACAGGGGGCGTATACGAGCAGTACTTC; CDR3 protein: CASSPSMTGGVYEQYF
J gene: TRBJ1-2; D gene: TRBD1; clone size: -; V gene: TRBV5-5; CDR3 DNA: TGTGCCAGCAGCTTGGCAGGGGGCGCGAATGGCTACACCTTC; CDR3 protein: CASSLAGGANGYTF
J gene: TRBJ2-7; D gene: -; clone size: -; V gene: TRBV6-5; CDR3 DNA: TGTGCCAGCAGTTACTCCGGGACGGCGGGCTACGAGCAGTACTTC; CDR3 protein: CASSYSGTAGYEQYF
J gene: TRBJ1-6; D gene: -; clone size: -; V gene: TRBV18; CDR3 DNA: TGTGCCAGCTCACCCCCAGGGACTGCATCACCCCTCCACTTT; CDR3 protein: CASSPPGTASPLHF
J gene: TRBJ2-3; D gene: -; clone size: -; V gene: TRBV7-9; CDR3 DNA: TGTGCCAGCAGTAGGCTGGGGGCAGATACGCAGTATTTT; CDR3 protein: CASSRLGADTQYF
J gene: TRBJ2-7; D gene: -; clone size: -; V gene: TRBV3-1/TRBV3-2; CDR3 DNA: TGTGCCAGCAGCCAAGATTACGGCAGGCCGTTACCCTACGAGCAGTACTTC; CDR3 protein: CASSQDYGRPLPYEQYF
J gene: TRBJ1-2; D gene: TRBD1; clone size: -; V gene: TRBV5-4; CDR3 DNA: TGTGCCAGCAGCTTGGAAGCAGGGGGCGCAGACGGCTACACCTTC; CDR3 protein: CASSLEAGGADGYTF
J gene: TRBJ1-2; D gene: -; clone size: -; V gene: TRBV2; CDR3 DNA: TGTGCCAGCAGCGAAGGACGGTGGGGGGGCTATGGCTACACCTTC; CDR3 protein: CASSEGRWGGYGYTF
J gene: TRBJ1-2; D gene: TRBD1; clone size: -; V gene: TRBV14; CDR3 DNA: TGTGCCAGCAGCCAACATAAGGGGGCGGGCGGCTACACCTTC; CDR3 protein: CASSQHKGAGGYTF
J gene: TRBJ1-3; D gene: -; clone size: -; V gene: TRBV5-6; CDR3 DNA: TGTGCCAGCAGCTGGAAAGTACAGGGACGCGGAAACACCATATATTTT; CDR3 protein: CASSWKVQGRGNTIYF
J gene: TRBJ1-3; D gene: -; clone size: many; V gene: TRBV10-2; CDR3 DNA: TGCGCCAGCAGTGAGTCGCCTTCGGGCTCTGGAAACACCATATATTTT; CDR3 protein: CASSESPSGSGNTIYF
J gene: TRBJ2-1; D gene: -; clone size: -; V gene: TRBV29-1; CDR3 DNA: TGCAGCACACAGGCGACAAAAGAGGCCTACAATGAGCAGTTCTTC; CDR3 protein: CSTQATKEAYNEQFF
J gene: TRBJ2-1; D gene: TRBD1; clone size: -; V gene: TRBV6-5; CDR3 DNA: TGTGCCAGCAGCACGGACAGGGGGCGCGAAAATGAGCAGTTCTTC; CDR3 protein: CASSTDRGRENEQFF
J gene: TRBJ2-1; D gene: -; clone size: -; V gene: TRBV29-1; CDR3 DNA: TGCAGCGTTGACAGGAGGGAGTACAATGAGCAGTTCTTC; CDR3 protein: CSVDRREYNEQFF
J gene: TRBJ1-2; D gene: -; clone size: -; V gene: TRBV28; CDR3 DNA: TGTGCCAGCAGTTTCAACAGGGCTCGAGGCTACACCTTC; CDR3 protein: CASSFNRARGYTF
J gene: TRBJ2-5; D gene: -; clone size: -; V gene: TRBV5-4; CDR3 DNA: TGTGCCAGCAGCAGCAACGGGGAGACCCAGTACTTC; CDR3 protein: CASSSNGETQYF
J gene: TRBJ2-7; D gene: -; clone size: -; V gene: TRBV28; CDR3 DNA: TGTGCCAGCAGTTTAGTCTGGGGGTCTTCCTACGAGCAGTACTTC; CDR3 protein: CASSLVWGSSYEQYF